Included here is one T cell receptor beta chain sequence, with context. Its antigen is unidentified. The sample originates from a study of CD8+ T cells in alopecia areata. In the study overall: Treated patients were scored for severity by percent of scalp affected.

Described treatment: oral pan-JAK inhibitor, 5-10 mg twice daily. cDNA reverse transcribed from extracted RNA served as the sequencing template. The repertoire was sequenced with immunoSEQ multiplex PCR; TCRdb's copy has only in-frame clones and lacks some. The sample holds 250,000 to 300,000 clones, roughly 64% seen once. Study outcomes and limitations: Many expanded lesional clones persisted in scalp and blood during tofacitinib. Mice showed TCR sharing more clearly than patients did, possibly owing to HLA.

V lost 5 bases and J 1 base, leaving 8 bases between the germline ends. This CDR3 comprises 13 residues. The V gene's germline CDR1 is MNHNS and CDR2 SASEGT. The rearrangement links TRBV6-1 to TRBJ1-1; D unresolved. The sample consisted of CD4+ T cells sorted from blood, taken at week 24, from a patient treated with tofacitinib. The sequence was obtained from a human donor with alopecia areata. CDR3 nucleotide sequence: TGTGCCAGCAGTATAGGAGCGAACACTGAAGCTTTCTTT. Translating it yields CASSIGANTEAFF.